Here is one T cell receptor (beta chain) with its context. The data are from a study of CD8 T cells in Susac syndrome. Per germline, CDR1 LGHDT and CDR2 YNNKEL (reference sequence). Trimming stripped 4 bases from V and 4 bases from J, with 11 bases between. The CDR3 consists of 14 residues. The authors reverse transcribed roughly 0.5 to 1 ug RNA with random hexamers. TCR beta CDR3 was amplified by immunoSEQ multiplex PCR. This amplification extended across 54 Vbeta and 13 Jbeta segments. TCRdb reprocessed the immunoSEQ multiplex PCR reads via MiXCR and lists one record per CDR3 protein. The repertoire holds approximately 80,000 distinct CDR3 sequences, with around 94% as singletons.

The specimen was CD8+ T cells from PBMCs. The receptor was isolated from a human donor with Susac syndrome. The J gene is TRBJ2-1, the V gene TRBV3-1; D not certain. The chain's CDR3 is CASSRYDSYNEQFF. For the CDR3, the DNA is TGTGCCAGCAGCCGGTACGACTCTTACAATGAGCAGTTCTTC.